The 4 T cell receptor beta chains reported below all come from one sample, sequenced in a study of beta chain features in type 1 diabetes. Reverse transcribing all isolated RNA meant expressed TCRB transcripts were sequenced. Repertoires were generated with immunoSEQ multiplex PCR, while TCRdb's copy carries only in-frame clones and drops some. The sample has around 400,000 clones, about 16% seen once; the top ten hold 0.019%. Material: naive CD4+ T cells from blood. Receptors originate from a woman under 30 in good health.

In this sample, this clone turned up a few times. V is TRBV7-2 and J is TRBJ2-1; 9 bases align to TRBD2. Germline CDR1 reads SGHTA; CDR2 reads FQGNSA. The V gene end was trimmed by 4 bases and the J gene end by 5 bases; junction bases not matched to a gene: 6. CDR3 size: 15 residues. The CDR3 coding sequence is TGTGCCAGCAGCTCAGGACTAGCGCGAGACAATGAGCAGTTCTTC. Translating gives CASSSGLARDNEQFF.

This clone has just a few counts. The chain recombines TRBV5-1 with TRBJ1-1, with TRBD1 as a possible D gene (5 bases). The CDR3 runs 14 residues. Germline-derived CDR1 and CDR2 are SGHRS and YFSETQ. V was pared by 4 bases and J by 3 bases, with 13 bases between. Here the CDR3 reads CASSGGLIDTEAFF. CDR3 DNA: TGCGCCAGCAGCGGGGGACTTATTGACACTGAAGCTTTCTTT. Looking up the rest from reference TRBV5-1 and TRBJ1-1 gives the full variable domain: KAGVTQTPRYLIKTRGQQVTLSCSPISGHRSVSWYQQTPGQGLQFLFEYFSETQRNKGNFPGRFSGRQFSNSRSEMNVSTLELGDSALYLCASSGGLIDTEAFFGQGTRLTVV.

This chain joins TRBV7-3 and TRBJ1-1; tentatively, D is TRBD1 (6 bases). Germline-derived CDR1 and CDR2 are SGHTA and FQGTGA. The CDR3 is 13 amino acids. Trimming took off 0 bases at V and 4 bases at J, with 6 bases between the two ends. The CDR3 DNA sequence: TGTGCCAGCAGCTTAACAGGGGGCACTGAAGCTTTCTTT. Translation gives CASSLTGGTEAFF.

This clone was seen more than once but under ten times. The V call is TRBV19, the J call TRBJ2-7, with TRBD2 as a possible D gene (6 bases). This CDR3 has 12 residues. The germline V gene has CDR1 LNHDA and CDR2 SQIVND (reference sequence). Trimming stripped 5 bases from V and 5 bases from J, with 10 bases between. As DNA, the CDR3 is TGTGCCAGTAGTCGTTCGGGGGACGAGCAGTACTTC. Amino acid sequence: CASSRSGDEQYF.